This TCR beta chain comes out of a study of T cell responses to AZD1222 COVID-19 vaccine. Study in general: Second doses that came at about 4 or about 12 weeks were put together. Whole-study findings and limits: The CD4 TCRs associated with vaccination extended across spike and predominated at 160-218 and 743-854. Spike-specific TCR breadth and depth rose after two AZD1222 doses. Repertoires were obtained only post-peak T cell response.

A few counts support this clone. Its antigen remains unidentified. CDR1 MNHEY and CDR2 SVGEGT come from the germline V gene. The germline V and J ends were trimmed by 3 bases and 6 bases, with 9 bases remaining between them. This CDR3 contains 14 residues. The data were produced by immunoSEQ multiplex PCR, yet TCRdb's version contains in-frame clones alone and is incomplete. The sample holds over 120,000 clones; approximately 90% are singletons and the top ten take 1.9%. This clonotype was sampled from an adult in good health. V and J are TRBV6-2 or TRBV6-3 and TRBJ1-6; a possible D gene is TRBD1 (5 bases). The material was peripheral blood, obtained on day 0 of AZD1222 vaccination. CDR3: CASSYFGGNSPLHF. CDR3 nucleotide sequence: TGTGCCAGCAGTTATTTCGGGGGTAATTCACCCCTCCACTTT.